The next 18 T cell receptor beta chains were all read from a single sample in a study of regulatory T cells in long-lasting Graves disease. Relying on iRepertoire HTBI primers and Arm-PCR of CDR3 regions, the team built TCR beta libraries. TCRdb re-derived calls from the multiplex PCR reads in MiXCR, one entry per CDR3 protein. The table records about 460,000 distinct CDR3 sequences, approximately 23% of them present only once. Time point given: persistent/refractory GD, antithyroid drugs over 5 years with positive TRAb. Generation of the TCR library employed RNA extracted from PBMCs. This sample comprised peripheral blood mononuclear cells (PBMCs), obtained when the disease was refractory, from a patient treated with antithyroid drugs. The receptors here all came from a female donor with Graves disease.

Ten or more counts support this clonotype. This chain links TRBV11-2 with TRBJ1-2; D uncertain. V lost 5 bases to trimming and J lost 8 bases, with 18 bases between them. The V gene's germline CDR1 is SGHAT and CDR2 FQNNGV. This CDR3 contains 14 residues. CDR3 sequence reads: CASSPPPGRWGYTF. The CDR3 bases are TGTGCCAGCAGCCCCCCTCCCGGACGCTGGGGCTACACCTTC. The whole variable domain, remainder taken from reference TRBV11-2 and TRBJ1-2, is EAGVAQSPRYKIIEKRQSVAFWCNPISGHATLYWYQQILGQGPKLLIQFQNNGVVDDSQLPKDRFSAERLKGVDSTLKIQPAKLEDSAVYLCASSPPPGRWGYTFGSGTRLTVV.

This clonotype was seen a handful of times. This rearrangement joins TRBV6-1 to TRBJ2-1; either TRBD1 or TRBD2 may supply D (5 bases each). CDR3 length: 13 amino acids. The ends were cut back, 4 bases at V and 4 bases at J, with 8 bases in the middle. The germline V gene has CDR1 MNHNS and CDR2 SASEGT. The CDR3 protein is CASSGDLYNEQFF. The DNA for the CDR3 is TGTGCCAGCAGTGGGGACCTTTACAATGAGCAGTTCTTC.

CDR3 region: CASSISGRAQEPQHF. The CDR3 DNA follows: TGTGCCAGTAGTATTTCCGGCAGGGCCCAAGAGCCCCAGCATTTT. The rearrangement uses TRBV19 and TRBJ1-5, with a possible D match to TRBD1 (5 bases). This CDR3 spans 15 amino acids. The V end lost 3 bases, the J end lost 8 bases, and 17 bases lay between the germline ends. Germline lookup yields CDR1 LNHDA and CDR2 SQIVND (reference sequence).

With regard to this clonotype: This could be a read error, since a much larger clone is one nucleotide away. This chain joins TRBV27 and TRBJ2-7; D call uncertain. Germline assignment: CDR1 MNHEY and CDR2 SMNVEV (reference sequence). The ends were cut back, 6 bases at V and 2 bases at J, with 17 bases in the middle. The CDR3 runs to 15 residues. The CDR3 region has the DNA TGTGCCAGCAGCTTGACGGCAGCCCTAACCTACGAGCAGTACTTC. This gives the protein CASSLTAALTYEQYF.

The chain links TRBV12-3 or TRBV12-4 to TRBJ2-7; D remains ambiguous. This CDR3 comprises 14 residues. Trimming removed 6 bases at V and 3 bases at J, with 15 bases between. The CDR3 region is CASSHGDVDYEQYF. CDR3 DNA sequence: TGTGCCAGCAGCCATGGTGATGTGGACTACGAGCAGTACTTC.

In DNA form, the CDR3 reads TGTGCCAGCAGGGCGGGAGGAGGGACAGATACGCAGTATTTT. Translating gives CASRAGGGTDTQYF. This sequence joins TRBV28 and TRBJ2-3; 8 bases align to TRBD2. This CDR3 is 14 amino acids long. V lost 6 bases and J lost 3; bases outside the gene matches: 5. Germline CDR1 reads MDHEN; CDR2 reads SYDVKM. Variable domain in full (rest from reference TRBV28 and TRBJ2-3): DVKVTQSSRYLVKRTGEKVFLECVQDMDHENMFWYRQDPGLGLRLIYFSYDVKMKEKGDIPEGYSVSREKKERFSLILESASTNQTSMYLCASRAGGGTDTQYFGPGTRLTVL.

This clonotype was observed a handful of times. The chain couples TRBV9 to TRBJ1-2, with TRBD1 matching over 10 bases. The ends lost 7 bases at V and 4 bases at J; junction bases unmatched: 13. Germline V CDR1 and CDR2: SGDLS, YYNGEE. The CDR3 runs to 16 residues. The CDR3 nucleotides are TGTGCCAGCGCCGGACAGGGGGAGTTTACTGGCTATGGCTACACCTTC. This sequence encodes CASAGQGEFTGYGYTF.

This clonotype showed up many times. The rearrangement joins TRBV28 to TRBJ2-7; D perhaps matches TRBD1 (6 bases). CDR1 and CDR2 (germline): MDHEN, SYDVKM. The V gene lost 2 bases and the J gene lost 0 bases, with 8 bases spanning the gap. The CDR3 length is 14 residues. CDR3 bases: TGTGCCAGCAGTTTAGCGGACAGCTCCTACGAGCAGTACTTC. Translating it yields CASSLADSSYEQYF.

This clonotype was detected many times. The V call is TRBV6-1, the J call TRBJ2-2, with D unresolved. In germline, CDR1 is MNHNS, CDR2 SASEGT. V lost 4 bases, J lost 5 bases, and 11 bases lay in between. This CDR3 is built from 14 residues. The CDR3, as DNA: TGTGCCAGCAGTGGAACGTGGGGTACCGGGGAGCTGTTTTTT. Translated: CASSGTWGTGELFF.

This clonotype was counted between two and nine times. The chain links TRBV20-1 to TRBJ1-1, with D possibly being TRBD1 (5 bases). V was trimmed by 7 bases and J by 3 bases, leaving 15 bases between them. CDR1 is DFQATT, CDR2 SNEGSKA, per germline (reference sequence). There are 13 residues in the CDR3. CDR3 sequence reads: CSVSRGLDTEAFF. CDR3 DNA sequence: TGCAGTGTCTCGCGGGGGTTAGACACTGAAGCTTTCTTT.

This clonotype occurred many times. The J gene is TRBJ1-2, the V gene TRBV5-1; 7 bases match TRBD1. V shed 4 bases, J shed 8 bases, and the junction held 11 bases outside the gene matches. The germline CDR1 and CDR2 sequences are SGHRS and YFSETQ. This CDR3 contains 14 residues. The CDR3 region is CASSRDSPRSGYTF. The CDR3 bases are TGCGCCAGCAGCCGGGACAGCCCAAGGAGCGGCTACACCTTC.

There are a few counts of this clonotype. The chain employs TRBV11-3 and TRBJ2-3; D is possibly TRBD1 or TRBD2 (6 bases each). Trimming removed 3 bases at V and 8 bases at J, with 18 bases between. Germline CDR1 SGHNT, CDR2 YENEEA. The CDR3 totals 15 residues. Here the CDR3 reads CASSFLGERGRTQYF. DNA of the CDR3: TGTGCCAGCAGCTTCCTCGGGGAACGGGGGCGTACGCAGTATTTT.

The table lists this clonotype with a few counts. CDR3 residues: CASNPSGGNPYNEQFF. CDR3 DNA: TGTGCCAGCAATCCTAGCGGGGGTAATCCTTACAATGAGCAGTTCTTC. The J gene is TRBJ2-1, the V gene TRBV7-8; 10 positions match TRBD2. CDR1 is SGHVS and CDR2 is FQNEAQ in the germline V gene. This CDR3 is built from 16 residues. The V segment lost 7 bases and the J segment 4 bases; nucleotides outside the gene matches: 10.

At least ten counts were recorded for this clonotype. V gene TRBV12-3 or TRBV12-4 combines with J gene TRBJ2-5; 11 bases line up with TRBD2. This CDR3 contains 16 residues. V was pared by 3 bases and J by 7 bases, with 10 bases of the junction left unmatched. Written as DNA, the CDR3 is TGTGCCAGCAGTTTTTCGGCCCTAGCGGGAGGCGCGACCCAGTACTTC. This encodes CASSFSALAGGATQYF.

The gene calls are TRBV30 and TRBJ2-7; D might be TRBD1 or TRBD2, each matching 5 bases. The CDR3 consists of 13 residues. V lost 6 bases, J lost 2 bases, and 14 bases lay in between. Germline CDR1 reads GTSNPN; CDR2 reads SVGIG (reference sequence). The CDR3 sequence: CACSRDGPYEQYF. DNA for the CDR3: TGTGCCTGCTCCCGGGACGGACCCTACGAGCAGTACTTC.

This sequence joins TRBV5-6 and TRBJ1-4, with no clear D. The germline V and J ends were trimmed by 0 bases and 12 bases, with 12 bases remaining between them. The CDR3 consists of 13 residues. From germline, CDR1 is SGHDT and CDR2 YYEEEE. CDR3 region: CASSLGGWRELFF. CDR3 bases: TGTGCCAGCAGCTTGGGAGGATGGCGTGAACTGTTTTTT. The full variable domain, completed using reference TRBV5-6 and TRBJ1-4, is DAGVTQSPTHLIKTRGQQVTLRCSPKSGHDTVSWYQQALGQGPQFIFQYYEEEERQRGNFPDRFSGHQFPNYSSELNVNALLLGDSALYLCASSLGGWRELFFGSGTQLSVL.

This clonotype was counted at least ten times. This chain links TRBV10-3 with TRBJ1-2; tentative D call: TRBD1 (5 bases). Trimming cost V 11 bases and J 3 bases, with 16 bases left between them. Per the germline V gene, CDR1 is ENHRY and CDR2 is SYGVKD. The CDR3 totals 13 residues. The CDR3 coding sequence is TGTGCCCTCACCGCAGGGCGAGACTATGGCTACACCTTC. Residues: CALTAGRDYGYTF.

The chain has TRBV6-2 or TRBV6-3 and TRBJ2-7; possibly TRBD1 for D (6 bases). The CDR3 is 14 amino acids. Germline CDR1 reads MNHEY; CDR2 reads SVGEGT. The V end lost 11 bases, the J end lost 3 bases, and 20 bases lay between the germline ends. CDR3 DNA: TGTGCCTCCCACCCCCAGGGGCGAAACTACGAGCAGTACTTC. It codes for CASHPQGRNYEQYF.